Shown below are 5 T cell receptor beta chains from a single sample sequenced in a study of blood T cell repertoires in COVID-19. The repertoire was sequenced with immunoSEQ multiplex PCR; TCRdb's copy has only in-frame clones and lacks some. This table holds 200,000 to 300,000 clones, approximately 86% found once. Source material: peripheral blood. The receptors were gathered from a man aged 30 to 39 with active or convalescent COVID-19.

The sample holds a few counts of this clone. The CDR3 bases are TGTGCCAGCAGACAGGACTTGACTAGCTCCTACAATGAGCAGTTCTTC. Amino acids: CASRQDLTSSYNEQFF. The V and J genes are TRBV28 and TRBJ2-1, with a tentative D call TRBD2 (6 bases). Trimming shortened V by 6 bases and J by 0 bases, and 15 bases separated the two germline ends. The CDR3 consists of 16 residues. Per the germline V gene, CDR1 is MDHEN and CDR2 is SYDVKM.

The chain has TRBV7-3 and TRBJ2-2; 7 nucleotides align to TRBD1. J gave up 2 bases and V 1 base, and 1 base lay outside the gene matches. This CDR3 region has 15 residues. Germline V gene data show CDR1 as SGHTA and CDR2 as FQGTGA. CDR3 sequence reads: CASSLRDRNTGELFF. The CDR3 coding sequence is TGTGCCAGCAGCTTAAGGGACAGAAACACCGGGGAGCTGTTTTTT.

The rearrangement links TRBV19 to TRBJ1-5; 7 nucleotides line up with TRBD1. With 5 bases clipped from V and 9 bases from J, the junction kept 13 bases outside the gene matches. Germline lookup yields CDR1 LNHDA and CDR2 SQIVND (reference sequence). The CDR3 extends over 15 amino acids. The CDR3 region has the DNA TGTGCCAGTAGTCAAAGGGGACAGAGAACCCGGCCCCAGCATTTT. As protein: CASSQRGQRTRPQHF. Combining the CDR3 with reference TRBV19 and TRBJ1-5 gives the whole variable domain DGGITQSPKYLFRKEGQNVTLSCEQNLNHDAMYWYRQDPGQGLRLIYYSQIVNDFQKGDIAEGYSVSREKKESFPLTVTSAQKNPTAFYLCASSQRGQRTRPQHFGDGTRLSIL.

The gene calls are TRBV6-6 and TRBJ1-2, with 7 positions matching TRBD1. CDR3 size: 14 residues. Looked up from germline, CDR1 is MNHNY and CDR2 is SVGAGI (reference sequence). J was trimmed by 8 bases and V by 4 bases; bases with no gene match: 10. The CDR3 region is CASSLPGQFGGYTF. The CDR3, as DNA: TGTGCCAGCAGTTTACCGGGACAGTTCGGCGGCTACACCTTC.

The rearrangement links TRBV19 to TRBJ1-1, with 7 bases identical to TRBD1. Germline-derived CDR1 and CDR2 are LNHDA and SQIVND (reference sequence). V shed 10 bases and J 4 bases; nucleotides not matched to a gene: 15. The CDR3 is 15 amino acids. CDR3 sequence reads: CATTDRASSRTEAFF. The CDR3 bases are TGTGCCACTACCGACAGGGCGAGTTCTCGCACTGAAGCTTTCTTT.